These 30 T cell receptor beta chains were all obtained from the same sample, sequenced in a study of shared clonotypes between healthy human individuals. Measured with immunoSEQ multiplex PCR; TCRdb has only the in-frame clones, and not every one. Of approximately 500,000 clones detected, around 96% appear once; the ten largest clones hold about 0.057%. The sequencing sample was made of naive CD4+ T cells sorted from blood. Subset of the sample: CD45RA+ positively selected. The receptors here all came from a woman in her twenties or thirties in good health.

The V call is TRBV4-1, the J call TRBJ2-7; 9 bases line up with TRBD1. Unmatched junction bases numbered 6, after V lost 4 bases and J lost 2 bases. CDR3 size: 15 residues. Germline CDR1 reads MGHRA; CDR2 reads YSYEKL. The CDR3 spells CASSPRTGVAYEQYF. DNA for the CDR3: TGCGCCAGCAGCCCCCGGACAGGGGTAGCCTACGAGCAGTACTTC.

The chain joins TRBV5-1 to TRBJ2-2; 9 positions match TRBD1. Germline V lookup: CDR1 SGHRS, CDR2 YFSETQ. J gave up 4 bases and V 6 bases, and 4 bases lay outside the gene matches. The CDR3 has 14 amino acids. CDR3 amino acids: CASNQDRGTGELFF. DNA of the CDR3: TGCGCCAGCAACCAGGACAGGGGCACCGGGGAGCTGTTTTTT.

This chain connects TRBV5-5 to TRBJ2-7, with D maybe TRBD2 (5 bases). The CDR3 length is 18 residues. In germline, CDR1 is SGHKS, CDR2 YYEKEE (reference sequence). The V gene lost 4 bases and the J gene lost 3 bases, with 26 bases spanning the gap. CDR3 region: CASSPFGLRVAGSYEQYF. The CDR3 coding sequence is TGTGCCAGCAGCCCCTTTGGCTTGCGGGTAGCAGGAAGCTACGAGCAGTACTTC.

The gene calls are TRBV5-5 and TRBJ1-5; 7 nucleotides line up with TRBD1. Trimming removed 5 bases from V and 5 bases from J; junction bases left unmatched: 4. Germline V gene data show CDR1 as SGHKS and CDR2 as YYEKEE (reference sequence). The CDR3 has 13 amino acids. This chain's CDR3 is CASSWDSDQPQHF. The CDR3 DNA reads as TGTGCCAGCAGTTGGGACAGTGATCAGCCCCAGCATTTT.

V is TRBV5-4 and J is TRBJ2-1, with D perhaps TRBD1 or TRBD2 (5 bases each). CDR3 size: 17 residues. Trimming removed 4 bases from V and 4 bases from J, with 21 bases in between. Per the germline V gene, CDR1 is SGHNT and CDR2 is YYREEE (reference sequence). CDR3 DNA: TGTGCCAGCAGCCCGACTGTGGGGGAAAAAATGTACAATGAGCAGTTCTTC. It codes for CASSPTVGEKMYNEQFF.

The chain has TRBV7-8 and TRBJ1-5; possible D gene TRBD1, 6 bases. V dropped 1 base and J dropped 0 bases, with 10 bases sitting between them. The CDR3 covers 16 residues. Germline V gene lookup returns CDR1 SGHVS and CDR2 FQNEAQ. DNA for the CDR3: TGTGCCAGCAGCTTAGAAGGACAGACTAGCAATCAGCCCCAGCATTTT. Residues: CASSLEGQTSNQPQHF.

V gene TRBV19 combines with J gene TRBJ1-5, with TRBD1 identical over 10 bases. The V and J ends lost 4 bases and 2 bases, in that order; junction bases with no gene match: 5. CDR1 LNHDA and CDR2 SQIVND come from the germline V gene (reference sequence). The CDR3 totals 16 residues. CDR3 residues: CASSTGQGLGNQPQHF. DNA for the CDR3: TGTGCCAGTAGTACGGGACAGGGGCTAGGCAATCAGCCCCAGCATTTT.

The chain uses TRBV5-1 and TRBJ2-5; D is undetermined. Germline CDR1 and CDR2: SGHRS and YFSETQ. V lost 0 bases to trimming and J lost 1 base, with 10 bases between them. CDR3 size: 15 residues. This CDR3 reads CASSLEPIPQETQYF. DNA for the CDR3: TGCGCCAGCAGCTTGGAACCAATCCCCCAAGAGACCCAGTACTTC.

V is TRBV5-1 and J is TRBJ2-1; 11 positions agree with TRBD2. This CDR3 has 14 residues. CDR1 and CDR2 (germline): SGHRS, YFSETQ. V shed 6 bases, J shed 5 bases, and the junction held 4 bases outside the gene matches. For the CDR3, the DNA is TGCGCCAGCACTGGGACTAGCGGAGACAATGAGCAGTTCTTC. Translating it yields CASTGTSGDNEQFF.

The J gene is TRBJ2-1, the V gene TRBV19, with no clear D. Trimming removed 3 bases from V and 0 bases from J, with 6 bases in between. The V gene's germline CDR1 is LNHDA and CDR2 SQIVND (reference sequence). The CDR3 is 14 amino acids. The CDR3 protein is CASSILSSYNEQFF. The CDR3 DNA reads as TGTGCCAGTAGTATCCTCAGCTCCTACAATGAGCAGTTCTTC.

Turning to this clone: Other DNA sequences from this sample encode an identical CDR3 as well. This rearrangement joins TRBV20-1 to TRBJ2-2; no firm D call. V was shortened by 4 bases and J by 5 bases, with 5 bases between the two germline ends. Germline CDR1 and CDR2: DFQATT and SNEGSKA (reference sequence). The length of the CDR3 is 11 residues. CDR3 amino acids: CSAKRTGELFF. In DNA, the CDR3 is TGCAGTGCTAAGAGAACCGGGGAGCTGTTTTTT.

V is TRBV5-1 and J is TRBJ2-5; 7 nucleotides align to TRBD1. The CDR3 runs 15 residues. V was clipped by 5 bases and J by 5 bases; unmatched bases: 12. Germline lookup yields CDR1 SGHRS and CDR2 YFSETQ. CDR3 DNA sequence: TGCGCCAGCAGTTACCTGACAGGGTTCAAGGAGACCCAGTACTTC. Translation: CASSYLTGFKETQYF.

V and J are TRBV11-2 and TRBJ2-7; D assignment may be TRBD1 or TRBD2 (6 bases each). Germline V CDR1 and CDR2: SGHAT, FQNNGV. The CDR3 is 17 amino acids. The ends were cut back, 5 bases at V and 2 bases at J, with 22 bases in the middle. The CDR3 coding sequence is TGTGCCAGCAGCAAGACAGGTTCCGTAGCGGAAGCCTACGAGCAGTACTTC. Translated: CASSKTGSVAEAYEQYF.

The chain couples TRBV19 to TRBJ2-3, with TRBD2 matching 7 bases. This CDR3 is built from 15 residues. Germline CDR1 and CDR2: LNHDA and SQIVND (reference sequence). Unmatched junction bases numbered 6, after V lost 2 bases and J lost 4 bases. The CDR3 nucleotides read TGTGCCAGTAGTATACGCGCGGGAGCGGCAGATACGCAGTATTTT. Translation gives CASSIRAGAADTQYF.

J is TRBJ2-7 and V is TRBV6-5, with 7 bases matching TRBD2. V gave up 5 bases and J gave up 1 base; unmatched junction bases: 5. This CDR3 has 14 residues. The germline CDR1 and CDR2 sequences are MNHEY and SVGAGI. The CDR3 reads CASSPGLSSYEQYF. DNA for the CDR3: TGTGCCAGCAGTCCGGGACTATCTTCCTACGAGCAGTACTTC.

The J gene is TRBJ2-7, the V gene TRBV5-6; the D is unclear. The CDR3 extends over 14 amino acids. The ends were cut back, 5 bases at V and 0 bases at J, with 12 bases in the middle. Germline CDR1 is SGHDT and CDR2 is YYEEEE. The CDR3 nucleotides are TGTGCCAGCAGGAGCACCGGAAGCTCCTACGAGCAGTACTTC. Amino acids: CASRSTGSSYEQYF.

The chain links TRBV6-5 to TRBJ1-1; D is ambiguous. Germline loops: CDR1 MNHEY, CDR2 SVGAGI. This CDR3 comprises 12 residues. The germline V and J ends were trimmed by 9 bases and 3 bases, with 11 bases remaining between them. CDR3 in DNA: TGTGCCAGTAGCCGGAGGGACACTGAAGCTTTCTTT. As protein: CASSRRDTEAFF.

This CDR3 reads CASSPRGRANYGYTF. Here the CDR3 DNA reads TGTGCCAGCTCACCGCGGGGGAGAGCTAACTATGGCTACACCTTC. The genes are TRBV18 and TRBJ1-2, with TRBD1 as a possible D gene (5 bases). The CDR3 extends over 15 amino acids. The V and J ends lost 3 bases and 0 bases respectively, with 11 bases between them. Germline CDR1 reads KGHSH; CDR2 reads LQKENI.

The chain employs TRBV10-3 and TRBJ2-1; 9 bases are shared with TRBD2. The J segment lost 10 bases and the V segment lost 11 bases, leaving 12 bases of the junction unmatched. This CDR3 has 13 residues. Germline V gene lookup returns CDR1 ENHRY and CDR2 SYGVKD. This CDR3 is CAVREIAGEEQFF. CDR3 DNA sequence: TGTGCCGTCCGGGAGATAGCGGGAGAGGAGCAGTTCTTC.

This clone was seen only once. The chain links TRBV5-1 to TRBJ2-1, with D possibly matching TRBD2 (5 bases). Trimming shortened V by 3 bases and J by 8 bases, and 12 bases separated the two germline ends. Germline CDR1 and CDR2: SGHRS and YFSETQ. The CDR3 is made up of 13 amino acids. As DNA, the CDR3 is TGCGCCAGCAGCTCCACGAGGGTCGATGAGCAGTTCTTC. Amino acid sequence: CASSSTRVDEQFF. The whole variable domain, remainder taken from reference TRBV5-1 and TRBJ2-1, is KAGVTQTPRYLIKTRGQQVTLSCSPISGHRSVSWYQQTPGQGLQFLFEYFSETQRNKGNFPGRFSGRQFSNSRSEMNVSTLELGDSALYLCASSSTRVDEQFFGPGTRLTVL.

A single count supports this clone. The genes are TRBV11-2 and TRBJ1-1, with D tentatively TRBD1 (6 bases). Trimming pared 1 base from V and 6 bases from J, leaving 9 bases between. CDR1 SGHAT and CDR2 FQNNGV come from the germline V gene. The CDR3 covers 13 residues. CDR3 protein: CASSLVGGPEAFF. DNA for the CDR3: TGTGCCAGCAGCTTAGTAGGGGGGCCTGAAGCTTTCTTT.

CDR3 amino acids: CAIRRPGNEQFF. CDR3 bases: TGTGCCATCAGGAGGCCAGGGAATGAGCAGTTCTTC. V is TRBV10-3 and J is TRBJ2-1, with D maybe TRBD1 (5 bases). From germline, CDR1 is ENHRY and CDR2 SYGVKD. There are 12 residues in the CDR3. Trimming shortened V by 6 bases and J by 7 bases, and 10 bases separated the two germline ends.

The V and J genes are TRBV10-1 and TRBJ1-1; weak D call: TRBD1 (6 bases). CDR1 and CDR2 (germline): WNHNN, SYGVQD (reference sequence). The V end was cut by 6 bases, the J end by 3 bases, with 11 bases between. The CDR3 is 13 amino acids. The DNA for the CDR3 is TGCGCCAGCAGCTACAACAGGGACACTGAAGCTTTCTTT. Its translation is CASSYNRDTEAFF.

The V call is TRBV7-9, the J call TRBJ1-4, with 8 bases fitting TRBD1. Germline V lookup: CDR1 SEHNR, CDR2 FQNEAQ (reference sequence). The CDR3 consists of 16 residues. Trimming took 1 base from V and 12 from J; bases not matched to a gene: 13. CDR3 nucleotides: TGTGCCAGCAGCTTAGATGTGGGGCAGGGGGCACTGGAACTGTTTTTT. It specifies CASSLDVGQGALELFF. The whole variable domain, remainder taken from reference TRBV7-9 and TRBJ1-4, is DTGVSQNPRHKITKRGQNVTFRCDPISEHNRLYWYRQTLGQGPEFLTYFQNEAQLEKSRLLSDRFSAERPKGSFSTLEIQRTEQGDSAMYLCASSLDVGQGALELFFGSGTQLSVL.

This chain uses TRBV29-1 with TRBJ1-1, with 8 nucleotides matching TRBD1. The junction had 5 bases not matched to a gene; V was cut back by 4 bases and J by 4 bases. CDR3 length equals 13 residues. CDR1 and CDR2 from the germline V gene are SQVTM and ANQGSEA. The CDR3 DNA follows: TGCAGCGTTGCGGACAGGGTGGGCACTGAAGCTTTCTTT. It encodes CSVADRVGTEAFF. Full variable domain (outside the CDR3, taken from reference TRBV29-1 and TRBJ1-1): SAVISQKPSRDICQRGTSLTIQCQVDSQVTMMFWYRQQPGQSLTLIATANQGSEATYESGFVIDKFPISRPNLTFSTLTVSNMSPEDSSIYLCSVADRVGTEAFFGQGTRLTVV.

The rearrangement links TRBV5-1 to TRBJ2-7; D not resolved. There are 14 residues in the CDR3. Germline-derived CDR1 and CDR2 are SGHRS and YFSETQ. V dropped 1 base and J dropped 0 bases, with 8 bases sitting between them. CDR3 sequence (DNA): TGCGCCAGCAGCTTGCAAAGCAGCTCCTACGAGCAGTACTTC. This translates into CASSLQSSSYEQYF.

This rearrangement joins TRBV28 to TRBJ2-3; possibly TRBD2 for D (6 bases). The CDR3 runs 13 residues. The V and J ends lost 4 bases and 6 bases respectively, with 11 bases between them. Per the germline V gene, CDR1 is MDHEN and CDR2 is SYDVKM. The DNA of the CDR3 is TGTGCCAGCAGTTATGGGGGGAGGGATACGCAGTATTTT. It is translated as CASSYGGRDTQYF.

The chain uses TRBV11-2 and TRBJ2-7; possible D gene TRBD2, 6 bases. V was cut by 3 bases and J by 1 base, with 7 bases left in between. The CDR3 sequence is 13 residues long. CDR1 and CDR2 (germline): SGHAT, FQNNGV. CDR3 sequence: CASSFAGSYEQYF. The CDR3 DNA is TGTGCCAGCAGCTTTGCGGGATCCTACGAGCAGTACTTC.

The V gene is TRBV2, the J gene TRBJ2-4; no firm D call. V gave up 8 bases and J gave up 5 bases, with 13 bases separating them. Germline lookup yields CDR1 SNHLY and CDR2 FYNNEI. This CDR3 has 13 residues. The CDR3 region has the DNA TGTGCCAGCCGGCTCGACATTCAAAACATTCAGTACTTC. This encodes CASRLDIQNIQYF.

CDR3 amino acids: CASSKGWGRGLNQPQHF. The CDR3 DNA is TGTGCCAGCAGTAAAGGGTGGGGGAGAGGGCTAAATCAGCCCCAGCATTTT. The chain couples TRBV2 to TRBJ1-5, with D perhaps matching TRBD1 (5 bases). Germline lookup yields CDR1 SNHLY and CDR2 FYNNEI. Trimming took 5 bases from V and 4 from J, leaving 21 bases between them. This CDR3 region has 17 residues.